This TCR beta chain was captured in a study of PD-L1 blockade in urothelial cancer. Time point: pretreatment peripheral blood. J lost 1 base, V lost 3 bases, and 5 bases had no gene match. Germline CDR1 reads LNHDA; CDR2 reads SQIVND (reference sequence). The CDR3 extends over 15 amino acids. Clones were read by immunoSEQ multiplex PCR, and TCRdb kept only the in-frame ones, dropping some. The data show about 130,000 clones, roughly 83% seen once. The TCR originated in a man aged 50-60 years with urothelial cancer. Sequencing used PBMCs, obtained around atezolizumab (anti-PD-L1) treatment. This rearrangement joins TRBV19 to TRBJ2-7, with 8 positions matching TRBD2. The CDR3 spells CASSIQAGVSYEQYF. The CDR3 nucleotides are TGTGCCAGTAGTATTCAAGCGGGGGTATCCTACGAGCAGTACTTC.